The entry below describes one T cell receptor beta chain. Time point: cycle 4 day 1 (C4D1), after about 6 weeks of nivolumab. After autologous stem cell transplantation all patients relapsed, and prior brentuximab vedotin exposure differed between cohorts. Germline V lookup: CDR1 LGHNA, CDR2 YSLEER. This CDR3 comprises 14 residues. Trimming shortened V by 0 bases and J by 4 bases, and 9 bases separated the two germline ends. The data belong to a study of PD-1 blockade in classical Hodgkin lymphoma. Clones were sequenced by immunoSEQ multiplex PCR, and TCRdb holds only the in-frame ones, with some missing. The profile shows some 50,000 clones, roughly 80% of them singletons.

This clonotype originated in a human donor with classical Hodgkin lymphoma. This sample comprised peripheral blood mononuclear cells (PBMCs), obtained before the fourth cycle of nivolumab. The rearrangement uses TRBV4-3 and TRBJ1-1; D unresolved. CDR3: CASSQDALLTEAFF. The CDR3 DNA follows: TGCGCCAGCAGCCAAGACGCTCTTCTCACTGAAGCTTTCTTT.